Listed below are T cell receptor beta chains from one sample, sequenced in a study of blood T cell repertoires in COVID-19. Data came from immunoSEQ multiplex PCR; TCRdb stores just in-frame clones and leaves some out. Of around 99,000 clones listed, approximately 88% were seen once; the top ten hold roughly 4.4%. Sequencing input: peripheral blood. The receptors stem from a human donor in a cohort sampled during active COVID-19. Each CDR3 is given with its conserved first and last residue. The D gene is left open where the match is weak. Size tells how often a clone was seen (once, few, many) or the class of an expanded clone, and some rows leave it out.

TRBJ2-2 TRBV21-1 . 17 once TGTGCCAGCAGCAAAGTTCCGGCTAGCGGGAACACCGGGGAGCTGTTTTTT CASSKVPASGNTGELFF
TRBJ2-7 TRBV29-1 TRBD2 12 . TGCAGCGTTCAAGCGGGAACCCGCGAGCAGTACTTC CSVQAGTREQYF
TRBJ2-2 TRBV19 TRBD2 18 . TGTGCCAGTAGGAACGGACTAGCGGGAGGGACCAACACCGGGGAGCTGTTTTTT CASRNGLAGGTNTGELFF
TRBJ1-1 TRBV25-1 TRBD1 16 . TGTGCCAGCACCAGTCCCGGGACAGGTACAGGCACTGAAGCTTTCTTT CASTSPGTGTGTEAFF
TRBJ2-1 TRBV10-2 . 14 . TGCGCCAGCAGAAGTGGGGAGTTCTACAATGAGCAGTTCTTC CASRSGEFYNEQFF
TRBJ1-1 TRBV9 . 13 . TGTGCCAGCAGCGTAGTTCAGGGAGGGGAGGCTTTCTTT CASSVVQGGEAFF
TRBJ1-3 TRBV2 . 15 . TGTGCCAGCAGTCCGGACAGTATCTATGGAAACACCATATATTTT CASSPDSIYGNTIYF
TRBJ2-3 TRBV29-1 . 13 . TGCAGCGTTTTCAGGGTAGGGACAGATACGCAGTATTTT CSVFRVGTDTQYF
TRBJ1-1 TRBV11-2 . 13 . TGTGCCAGCAGCTTAACTCGGAACACTGAAGCTTTCTTT CASSLTRNTEAFF
TRBJ2-7 TRBV6-6 . 15 . TGTGCCAGCAACTCCCCGGACAGTGGTGCCTACGAGCAGTACTTC CASNSPDSGAYEQYF
TRBJ2-7 TRBV12-3/TRBV12-4 . 12 . TGTGCCAGCAGTTTGGCGGGCTACGAGCAGTACTTC CASSLAGYEQYF
TRBJ2-7 TRBV15 TRBD2 15 few TGTGCCACCAGCAGAGCCAGCGGGAGTGTTGTCGAGCAGTACTTC CATSRASGSVVEQYF